This TCR beta chain is drawn from a study of blood T cell repertoires in COVID-19. At the level of the study: Donors in the United States, Italy and Spain gave samples during acute or convalescent COVID-19. T cells, B-cell-depleted T cells, or PBMCs provided the cDNA or gDNA that served as material.

Germline CDR1 reads SNHLY; CDR2 reads FYNNEI. V lost 2 bases to trimming and J lost 4 bases, with 11 bases between them. The length of the CDR3 is 14 residues. Using immunoSEQ multiplex PCR, the repertoire was profiled, and TCRdb retains in-frame clones only, with some absent. The data hold fewer than 95,000 clones, with approximately 90% observed a single time. Sequenced material: peripheral blood. The source of this sequence is a male donor with acute or convalescent COVID-19. The chain joins TRBV2 to TRBJ1-1, with a tentative D call TRBD1 (5 bases). CDR3 region: CASSEWGGRTEAFF. CDR3 in DNA: TGTGCCAGCAGTGAATGGGGGGGTCGCACTGAAGCTTTCTTT.